The 27 T cell receptor beta chains presented below share a single source sample, sequenced in a study of beta chain bispecific antibodies for T cell cancers. Findings and caveats of the study: After anti-TRBV12 rather than anti-CD19 exposure, TRBV12-3 made up approximately 99% less of total TRBV signal. The leukemia cells, rather than normal T cells, gave most of the targeted TRBV signal.

Blood mononuclear cells were expanded for around three days using either OKT3 anti-CD3 antibody or CD3/CD28 beads. No antigen has been identified for these receptors. TCRdb used MiXCR to reprocess the 5' RACE reads, holding one entry per CDR3 protein. Of some 20,000 distinct CDR3 sequences listed, 2% to 2.5% are singletons. This sample comprised healthy donor T cells cultured with leukemia cells, obtained from a culture containing a bispecific antibody targeting TCR Vbeta12. Every receptor here comes from a human donor in good health. Some clones in this sample may be carry-over from other donors' samples.

This clonotype was seen ten or more times. This chain links TRBV5-1 with TRBJ2-3; 7 nucleotides match TRBD2. This CDR3 comprises 15 residues. V gave up 0 bases and J gave up 1 base; unmatched junction bases: 2. Looked up from germline, CDR1 is SGHRS and CDR2 is YFSETQ. CDR3 nucleotides: TGCGCCAGCAGCTTGGCCGCGGGGGGCACAGATACGCAGTATTTT. Translated: CASSLAAGGTDTQYF.

This clonotype was seen many times. The chain has TRBV15 and TRBJ2-7; D call uncertain. Germline V gene data show CDR1 as LNHNV and CDR2 as YYDKDF (reference sequence). This CDR3 region has 11 residues. V lost 3 bases and J lost 4, with 4 bases in between. The CDR3 DNA sequence: TGTGCCACCAGCAGCAGGTACGAGCAGTACTTC. Its protein product is CATSSRYEQYF.

This clonotype has at least ten counts. The V gene is TRBV10-3, the J gene TRBJ1-3, with D possibly matching TRBD1 (5 bases). This CDR3 region has 19 residues. From germline, CDR1 is ENHRY and CDR2 SYGVKD. V lost 0 bases, J lost 0 bases, and 18 bases lay in between. The CDR3 protein is CAISESLGQRLTSGNTIYF. The CDR3 DNA reads TGTGCCATCAGTGAGTCCTTGGGGCAGAGATTAACCTCTGGAAACACCATATATTTT.

This clonotype counts as medium-sized. This rearrangement joins TRBV4-1 to TRBJ2-7, with 9 bases fitting TRBD1. J gave up 1 base and V 2 bases, and 6 bases lay outside the gene matches. CDR1 is MGHRA, CDR2 YSYEKL, per germline. This CDR3 is 16 amino acids long. The CDR3 DNA reads as TGCGCCAGCAGCCAACCGACAGGGGGGAGGTCCTACGAGCAGTACTTC. This codes for CASSQPTGGRSYEQYF.

This clonotype was seen repeatedly, ten times or more. The V call is TRBV27, the J call TRBJ2-3; D unresolved. V was trimmed by 3 bases and J by 0 bases, leaving 7 bases between them. Germline loops: CDR1 MNHEY, CDR2 SMNVEV (reference sequence). CDR3 size: 14 residues. Here the CDR3 DNA reads TGTGCCAGCAGTTTTCGAACTAGCACAGATACGCAGTATTTT. It translates to CASSFRTSTDTQYF.

This clonotype was detected once. A read error may explain this, as a much larger clone is one base away. The chain couples TRBV9 to TRBJ1-1; 11 bases agree with TRBD1. Trimming removed 4 bases from V and 1 base from J; junction bases left unmatched: 6. Germline lookup yields CDR1 SGDLS and CDR2 YYNGEE. The CDR3 has 16 residues. CDR3 DNA: TGTGCCAGCAGCCCTGGACAGGGGGCAACGAACACTGAAGCTTTCTTT. Residues: CASSPGQGATNTEAFF.

The chain has TRBV5-4 and TRBJ1-1; 9 nucleotides align to TRBD1. Germline trimming cut 4 bases from V and 3 bases from J; bases unmatched to any gene: 4. Germline CDR1 and CDR2: SGHNT and YYREEE (reference sequence). This CDR3 comprises 14 residues. The CDR3: CASSIGQGYTEAFF. CDR3 bases: TGTGCCAGCAGCATAGGACAGGGGTACACTGAAGCTTTCTTT. The complete variable domain, with remaining parts taken from reference TRBV5-4 and TRBJ1-1, reads ETGVTQSPTHLIKTRGQQVTLRCSSQSGHNTVSWYQQALGQGPQFIFQYYREEENGRGNFPPRFSGLQFPNYSSELNVNALELDDSALYLCASSIGQGYTEAFFGQGTRLTVV.

Notes on this clonotype: Sequence at one end of the junction differs from germline and may be a read error. The J gene is TRBJ2-2, the V gene TRBV20-1; TRBD1 is a possible D gene (6 bases). CDR1 DFQATT and CDR2 SNEGSKA come from the germline V gene (reference sequence). The CDR3 contains 14 residues. CDR3 amino acids: CCASTGYTTGELFF. CDR3 sequence (DNA): TGCTGTGCTAGTACAGGGTACACCACCGGGGAGCTGTTTTTT.

At least ten counts were recorded for this clonotype. The V gene is TRBV7-8, the J gene TRBJ1-5; no firm D call. The CDR3 spans 14 residues. V was clipped by 5 bases and J by 0 bases, with 8 bases between them. The germline CDR1 and CDR2 sequences are SGHVS and FQNEAQ. The CDR3 bases are TGTGCCAGCAGCAACTACCTTAGCAATCAGCCCCAGCATTTT. Translating it yields CASSNYLSNQPQHF.

In this sample, this clonotype turned up many times. V is TRBV5-1 and J is TRBJ1-1; TRBD1 matches 7 bases. There are 14 residues in the CDR3. J was trimmed by 0 bases and V by 5 bases; bases with no gene match: 4. CDR1 and CDR2 (germline): SGHRS, YFSETQ. The CDR3 DNA reads as TGCGCCAGCAGAAGGCAGGGGGTGAACACTGAAGCTTTCTTT. Its protein product is CASRRQGVNTEAFF.

The chain is built from TRBV27 and TRBJ1-5; a possible D gene is TRBD1 (5 bases). CDR3 length: 14 amino acids. Trimming removed 5 bases at V and 0 bases at J, with 8 bases between. Germline V CDR1 and CDR2: MNHEY, SMNVEV (reference sequence). This CDR3 is CASSLQGSNQPQHF. CDR3 coding DNA: TGTGCCAGCAGTCTCCAGGGTAGCAATCAGCCCCAGCATTTT.

Ten or more counts support this clonotype. The gene calls are TRBV14 and TRBJ1-2; D is unclear. Germline V gene data show CDR1 as SGHDN and CDR2 as FVKESK. This CDR3 has 14 residues. Trimming stripped 1 base from V and 5 bases from J, with 11 bases between. CDR3 in amino acids: CASSQGAQYYGYTF. CDR3 DNA sequence: TGTGCCAGCAGCCAAGGTGCCCAGTATTATGGCTACACCTTC.

This clonotype showed up many times. The genes are TRBV19 and TRBJ1-5, with unresolved D. There are 12 residues in the CDR3. Germline-derived CDR1 and CDR2 are LNHDA and SQIVND (reference sequence). Trimming removed 3 bases at V and 5 bases at J, with 5 bases between. The CDR3 bases are TGTGCCAGTAGTATTTGGGATCAGCCCCAGCATTTT. Residues: CASSIWDQPQHF.

In this sample, this clonotype turned up many times. J is TRBJ2-7 and V is TRBV28, with 9 bases identical to TRBD2. CDR1 MDHEN and CDR2 SYDVKM come from the germline V gene. The CDR3 extends over 15 amino acids. Trimming at V came to 7 bases and at J to 3 bases, leaving 10 bases not matched to a gene. The CDR3 sequence is CASNPGGLAFYEQYF. Here the CDR3 DNA reads TGTGCCAGCAACCCGGGAGGACTAGCGTTCTACGAGCAGTACTTC.

This clonotype was counted at least ten times. The genes are TRBV5-6 and TRBJ1-1, with a weak D call TRBD1 (6 bases). This CDR3 contains 17 residues. The germline gives CDR1 SGHDT, CDR2 YYEEEE. Between the trimmed V and J ends, which lost 0 bases and 4 bases, there was a span of 19 bases. This CDR3 reads CASSLDRAFFRGTEAFF. In DNA form, the CDR3 reads TGTGCCAGCAGCTTGGATCGGGCCTTCTTCAGGGGCACTGAAGCTTTCTTT.

This clonotype was counted ten times or more. The chain is built from TRBV7-3 and TRBJ2-2, with 8 positions matching TRBD2. There are 14 residues in the CDR3. V lost 8 bases and J lost 8; bases outside the gene matches: 10. Germline V gives CDR1 SGHTA, CDR2 FQGTGA. CDR3 region: CASRRGAGEGELFF. CDR3 in DNA: TGTGCCAGCCGCCGGGGAGCGGGGGAGGGGGAGCTGTTTTTT.

This clonotype was recorded many times. The V call is TRBV7-8, the J call TRBJ2-3; D is ambiguous. The V gene lost 5 bases and the J gene lost 2 bases, with 11 bases spanning the gap. Per germline, CDR1 SGHVS and CDR2 FQNEAQ. The length of the CDR3 is 14 residues. CDR3 in amino acids: CASSHLGLTDTQYF. The CDR3 nucleotides read TGTGCCAGCAGCCACTTGGGCCTCACAGATACGCAGTATTTT.

This clonotype has at least ten counts. The chain joins TRBV5-1 to TRBJ2-1; TRBD2 matches at 8 bases. Germline V lookup: CDR1 SGHRS, CDR2 YFSETQ. This CDR3 spans 15 amino acids. Trimming took 1 base from V and 7 from J; bases not matched to a gene: 7. The CDR3 coding sequence is TGCGCCAGCAGCTTGTTGCGGGGGGCTTTTAATGAGCAGTTCTTC. Its protein product is CASSLLRGAFNEQFF.

Ten or more counts support this clonotype. The rearrangement joins TRBV7-6 to TRBJ2-7; 10 bases match TRBD2. In germline, CDR1 is SGHVS, CDR2 FNYEAQ. This CDR3 spans 15 amino acids. Losses at the gene ends were 4 bases for V and 7 bases for J; bases not matched to a gene: 10. CDR3: CASSWVSGGPGEQYF. The CDR3 DNA reads as TGTGCCAGCAGCTGGGTTAGCGGGGGGCCGGGGGAGCAGTACTTC.

This clonotype has ten or more counts. The chain couples TRBV7-6 to TRBJ2-7; 9 positions agree with TRBD1. Germline V lookup: CDR1 SGHVS, CDR2 FNYEAQ. The CDR3 totals 14 residues. V lost 5 bases and J lost 5; bases outside the gene matches: 7. CDR3 sequence: CASSGMGQGNEQYF. The CDR3, as DNA: TGTGCCAGCAGCGGAATGGGACAGGGCAACGAGCAGTACTTC. Looking up the rest from reference TRBV7-6 and TRBJ2-7 gives the full variable domain: GAGVSQSPRYKVTKRGQDVALRCDPISGHVSLYWYRQALGQGPEFLTYFNYEAQQDKSGLPNDRFSAERPEGSISTLTIQRTEQRDSAMYRCASSGMGQGNEQYFGPGTRLTVT.

The J gene is TRBJ2-7, the V gene TRBV4-2; no clear D. V lost 0 bases and J 3 bases, leaving 6 bases between the germline ends. Germline CDR1 is LGHNA and CDR2 is YNFKEQ. The CDR3 consists of 13 residues. The CDR3 nucleotides read TGTGCCAGCAGCCAAGATTTTGGCTACGAGCAGTACTTC. Its protein is CASSQDFGYEQYF.

This clonotype was recorded many times. Relative to the germline gene, one junction end is altered; a read error may explain this. The V gene is TRBV7-9, the J gene TRBJ2-2, with TRBD2 matching over 9 bases. The CDR3 is 15 amino acids. The germline V gene encodes CDR1 SEHNR and CDR2 FQNEAQ (reference sequence). This CDR3 reads CDSSSSGTNTGELFF. CDR3 nucleotides: TGTGACAGCAGCTCTAGCGGGACGAACACCGGGGAGCTGTTTTTT.

On this clonotype: One base away lies a much larger clone, so this may be a sequencing read error. The chain joins TRBV7-3 to TRBJ2-1, with D possibly TRBD2 on 6 matching bases. V lost 5 bases to trimming and J lost 4 bases, with 24 bases between them. CDR3 length: 18 amino acids. The germline V gene encodes CDR1 SGHTA and CDR2 FQGTGA. For the CDR3, the DNA is TGTGCCAGCAGCAACGCCCTCGGAGGGGACCTGGGGTACAATGAGCAGTTCTTC. Its translation is CASSNALGGDLGYNEQFF.

This clonotype has a count of ten or more. The J gene is TRBJ1-1, the V gene TRBV2; perhaps TRBD1 as D (5 bases). This CDR3 has 14 amino acids. From germline, CDR1 is SNHLY and CDR2 FYNNEI. V was shortened by 6 bases and J by 4 bases, with 15 bases between the two germline ends. The CDR3 sequence: CASRNPGTRTEAFF. The CDR3 DNA reads TGTGCCAGCAGAAACCCAGGGACGCGCACTGAAGCTTTCTTT.

This chain connects TRBV6-5 to TRBJ2-1; D is possibly TRBD1 (6 bases). Germline-derived CDR1 and CDR2 are MNHEY and SVGAGI. Deletions cut 5 bases from V and 5 bases from J, with 16 bases between. CDR3 length: 15 residues. CDR3 coding DNA: TGTGCCAGCAGTCACTTAGTGGGGGCCGACAATGAGCAGTTCTTC. This codes for CASSHLVGADNEQFF.

This clonotype was detected many times. The rearrangement links TRBV5-1 to TRBJ2-3; D gene ambiguous. V was cut by 3 bases and J by 6 bases, with 17 bases left in between. Germline values: CDR1 SGHRS, CDR2 YFSETQ. This CDR3 has 15 amino acids. CDR3 sequence (DNA): TGCGCCAGCAGCTCCCACGGTGCCATGGGCGATACGCAGTATTTT. Amino acids: CASSSHGAMGDTQYF.

This clonotype was seen ten or more times. The chain links TRBV7-9 to TRBJ1-2; maybe TRBD1 (6 bases). The CDR3 totals 15 residues. Trimming pared 1 base from V and 7 bases from J, leaving 16 bases between. Looked up from germline, CDR1 is SEHNR and CDR2 is FQNEAQ (reference sequence). The CDR3 coding sequence is TGTGCCAGCAGCTTAGAGGGGCAGGGGATTTTTGGCTACACCTTC. Translated, it gives CASSLEGQGIFGYTF.